The entry below describes one T cell receptor (beta chain). The data stem from a study of control samples from healthy donors and cancer patients. V lost 3 bases, J lost 7 bases, and 15 bases stayed unmatched. This CDR3 has 16 amino acids. Per the germline V gene, CDR1 is SGDLS and CDR2 is YYNGEE. Libraries were prepared by immunoSEQ multiplex PCR; TCRdb keeps only in-frame clonotypes and omits some of them. The sample records more than 140,000 clones, more than 80% being singletons. The chain carries TRBV9 and TRBJ1-2, with 7 bases identical to TRBD1. This sequence was found in a man younger than 35 in good health. The specimen sequenced was blood. The CDR3: CASSEAGGSSSRGYTF. In nucleotides, the CDR3 is TGTGCCAGCAGCGAAGCAGGGGGTTCCTCTTCGCGTGGCTACACCTTC.